The 7 T cell receptor beta chains below were found in one sample sequenced in a study of Graves' ophthalmopathy and Graves' hyperthyroidism. RNA transcripts served as template for amplifying TCR beta CDR3 sequences. First-round RT-PCR relied on HTBI primers, and a second-round multiplex PCR came next. Using its own MiXCR run on the multiplex PCR reads, TCRdb lists one record per CDR3 protein. This table holds 200,000 to 250,000 distinct CDR3 sequences, around a fifth found once. The sample taken for sequencing was peripheral blood. The source of these receptors is a woman aged 45-60 years with Graves' ophthalmopathy.

The rearrangement links TRBV18 to TRBJ2-2; unclear D gene. V shed 3 bases and J shed 4 bases, with 9 bases lying between them. CDR1 and CDR2 from the germline V gene are KGHSH and LQKENI. The CDR3 covers 14 residues. In DNA, the CDR3 is TGTGCCAGCTCACCCATCCGCGGCACCGGGGAGCTGTTTTTT. It specifies CASSPIRGTGELFF.

The sample holds many counts of this clonotype. This chain joins TRBV5-1 and TRBJ1-5, with TRBD1 identical over 7 bases. Trimming took 4 bases from V and 1 from J; bases not matched to a gene: 5. Germline CDR1 is SGHRS and CDR2 is YFSETQ. CDR3 length equals 15 residues. The CDR3 DNA reads TGCGCCAGCAGCCCGACGGGACAGAGCAATCAGCCCCAGCATTTT. Encoded protein: CASSPTGQSNQPQHF.

This clonotype was recorded many times. The J gene is TRBJ2-4, the V gene TRBV20-1, with TRBD2 matching 12 bases. CDR3 length: 15 residues. Germline V gene data show CDR1 as DFQATT and CDR2 as SNEGSKA (reference sequence). The V segment lost 5 bases and the J segment 8 bases; nucleotides outside the gene matches: 10. CDR3 nucleotides: TGCAGTGCTGAAGCTAGCGGGAGGGCCGGGGACATTCAGTACTTC. Its translation: CSAEASGRAGDIQYF.

This clonotype was seen ten or more times. V and J are TRBV7-2 and TRBJ1-1; D is ambiguous. Per germline, CDR1 SGHTA and CDR2 FQGNSA. CDR3 size: 15 residues. V shed 1 base and J shed 8 bases, with 17 bases lying between them. CDR3 residues: CASSLGALRLGEAFF. The CDR3 DNA is TGTGCCAGCAGCTTAGGGGCCCTTAGGCTGGGCGAAGCTTTCTTT.

The rearrangement joins TRBV6-1 to TRBJ1-6; D remains unclear. The germline V and J ends were trimmed by 7 bases and 9 bases, with 13 bases remaining between them. This CDR3 spans 13 amino acids. The germline gives CDR1 MNHNS, CDR2 SASEGT. The CDR3 DNA is TGTGCCAGCACCCAAGTTGGGCGTTCACCCCTCCACTTT. This codes for CASTQVGRSPLHF.

This clonotype turned up a few times. The gene calls are TRBV3-1 and TRBJ2-5, with TRBD2 matching over 8 bases. The germline V gene has CDR1 LGHDT and CDR2 YNNKEL (reference sequence). This CDR3 is 15 amino acids long. After removal of 1 base from V and 4 bases from J, the junction contained 5 bases not matched to a gene. The DNA of the CDR3 is TGTGCCAGCAGCCAAGGGTTGGGACTAGGAGAGACCCAGTACTTC. Amino acids: CASSQGLGLGETQYF.

This clonotype was recorded many times. The CDR3, as DNA: TGTGCCAGCAGTCTCCTAACTTTCAATTCACCCCTCCACTTT. Its translation: CASSLLTFNSPLHF. The gene calls are TRBV12-3 or TRBV12-4 and TRBJ1-6, with D hard to call. This CDR3 is built from 14 residues. The V end lost 5 bases, the J end lost 7 bases, and 12 bases lay between the germline ends.